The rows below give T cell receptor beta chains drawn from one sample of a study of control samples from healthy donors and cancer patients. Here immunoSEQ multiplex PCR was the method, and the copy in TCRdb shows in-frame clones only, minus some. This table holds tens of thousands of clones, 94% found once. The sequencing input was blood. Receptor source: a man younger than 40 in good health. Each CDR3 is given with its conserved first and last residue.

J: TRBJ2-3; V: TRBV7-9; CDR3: CASSSTGPSTDTQYF
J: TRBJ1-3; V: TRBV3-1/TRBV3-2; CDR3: CASSQQNSGNTIYF
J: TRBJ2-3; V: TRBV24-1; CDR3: CATSDLVPQGGTDTQYF
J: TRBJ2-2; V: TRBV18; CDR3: CASSRDRSTATGELFF
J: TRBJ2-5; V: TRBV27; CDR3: CASRPDRGQETQYF
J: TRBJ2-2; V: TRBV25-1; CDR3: CASSEYRGQGGTGELFF
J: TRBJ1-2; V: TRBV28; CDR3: CASSYTTGYGYTF
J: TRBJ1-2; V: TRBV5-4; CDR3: CASSEGDPSNYGYTF
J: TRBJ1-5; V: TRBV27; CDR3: CASRAVNSNQPQHF
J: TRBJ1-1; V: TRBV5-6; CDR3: CASSQLRNTEAFF
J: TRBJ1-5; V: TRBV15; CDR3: CATSREGGGRGQPQHF
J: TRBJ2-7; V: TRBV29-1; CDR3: CSAGTGPYEQYF
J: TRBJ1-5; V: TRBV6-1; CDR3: CASSEARLVRASNQPQHF
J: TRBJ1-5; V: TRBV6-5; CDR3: CASRPPGNQPQHF
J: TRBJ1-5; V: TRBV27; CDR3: CASSLSYPGTRNNQPQHF
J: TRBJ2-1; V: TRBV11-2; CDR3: CASSSTGDEQFF
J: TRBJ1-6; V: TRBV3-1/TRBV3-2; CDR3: CASRSGTGEGSPLHF
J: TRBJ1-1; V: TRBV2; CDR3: CASSEGNMNTEAFF
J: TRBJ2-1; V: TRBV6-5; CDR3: CASSYSGGRDYNEQFF
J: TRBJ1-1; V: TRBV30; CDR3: CAWSVASSGTEAFF
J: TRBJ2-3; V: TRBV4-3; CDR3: CASSQPGQGADTQYF
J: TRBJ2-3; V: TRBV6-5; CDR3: CASSLAGRSTDTQYF
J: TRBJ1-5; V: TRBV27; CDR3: CASSAVSVSNQPQHF
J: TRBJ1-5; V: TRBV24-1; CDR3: CATSESRQGKNQPQHF
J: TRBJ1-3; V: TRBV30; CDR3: CACLRGQGASGNTIYF
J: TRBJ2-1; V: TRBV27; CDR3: CASRRGRGNEQFF
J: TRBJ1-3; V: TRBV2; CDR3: CASRTPLQGGNTIYF
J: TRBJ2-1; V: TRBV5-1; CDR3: CASSLGGESSYNEQFF
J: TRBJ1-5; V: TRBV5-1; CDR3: CASSAGRGEPQHF
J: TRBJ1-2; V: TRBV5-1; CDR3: CASSLVGTIIPYGYTF
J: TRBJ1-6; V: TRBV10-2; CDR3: CASSGAYSPLHF
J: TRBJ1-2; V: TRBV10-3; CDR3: CAISESPGRDPNYGYTF
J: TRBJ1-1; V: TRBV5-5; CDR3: CASSLLSEAFF
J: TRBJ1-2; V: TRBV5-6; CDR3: CASSLGADIIAYGYTF
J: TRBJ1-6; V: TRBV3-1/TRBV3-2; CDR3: CASSQDVNSPLHF
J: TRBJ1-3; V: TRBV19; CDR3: CASRGSGNTIYF
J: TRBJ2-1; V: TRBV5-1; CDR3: CASSLGAGGDYNEQFF
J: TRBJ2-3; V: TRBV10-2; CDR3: CASSESAGPTQYF
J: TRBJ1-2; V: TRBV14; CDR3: CASSRAGGQVYGYTF
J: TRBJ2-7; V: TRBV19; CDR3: CASSAGTDSYEQYF
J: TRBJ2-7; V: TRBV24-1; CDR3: CATSAGQNYEQYF
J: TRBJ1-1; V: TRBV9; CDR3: CASSVRTSRNTEAFF
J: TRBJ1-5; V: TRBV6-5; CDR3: CASRDSSDQPQHF
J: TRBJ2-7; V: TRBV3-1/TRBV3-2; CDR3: CASKGAGEQYF
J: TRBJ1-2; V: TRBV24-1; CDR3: CATSDLATEVDGYTF
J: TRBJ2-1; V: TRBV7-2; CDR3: CASSLELFSSYNEQFF
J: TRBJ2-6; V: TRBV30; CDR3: CATSQGGANVLTF
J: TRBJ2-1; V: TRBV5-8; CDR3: CATQWTSGALGQFF
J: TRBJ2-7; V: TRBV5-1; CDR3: CASSFLPQTSGRKDEQYF
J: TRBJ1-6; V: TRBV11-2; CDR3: CASSTNSPLHF
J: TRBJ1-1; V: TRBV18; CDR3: CASSPPRSPDTEAFF
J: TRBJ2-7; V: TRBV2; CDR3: CASNWISHEQYF
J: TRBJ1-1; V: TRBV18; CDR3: CATESGLNTEAFF
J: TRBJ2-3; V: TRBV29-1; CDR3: CSVEEALRGTDTQYF
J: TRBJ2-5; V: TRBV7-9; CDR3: CASSLEGLYQETQYF